This is a list of T cell receptor beta chains from one sample in a study of cytomegalovirus exposure and HLA in healthy donors. This table comes from immunoSEQ multiplex PCR, and its TCRdb copy is limited to in-frame clones, with some not included. The sample comprises tens of thousands of clones, more than 75% of which are singletons, and 2% to 2.5% rests with the top ten. Input material: PBMCs. These receptors were collected from a man in his thirties or forties in good health and CMV-seronegative. The CDR3 runs from the conserved cysteine through the conserved F or W. Size is stated for part of the rows, as once, few or many counts, or as a class when the clone is expanded.

.	TRBV5-4	TRBJ1-1	CASSLEAPMNTEAFF
.	TRBV18	TRBJ1-1	CASSPTGGNTEAFF
once	TRBV7-9	TRBJ2-2	CASSPPTTNTGELFF
.	TRBV5-1	TRBJ2-3	CASSDPRDTDTQYF
.	TRBV7-2	TRBJ1-2	CASSSGGSYGYTF
.	TRBV27	TRBJ1-5	CASSLFAGTGQPQHF
.	TRBV5-4	TRBJ2-5	CASSTRVQETQYF
.	TRBV6-1	TRBJ2-1	CASGAESSYTEQFF
.	TRBV30	TRBJ2-1	CAWSPWGPQEEQFF
.	TRBV7-2	TRBJ2-3	CASSLALPLAGGRSSTDTQYF
.	TRBV9	TRBJ2-1	CASSGDSLYNEQFF
.	TRBV27	TRBJ2-6	CASSRQGAGANVLTF
.	TRBV6-5	TRBJ1-3	CASTRTAGNTIYF
.	TRBV5-1	TRBJ1-1	CASSLETGGTTEAFF
.	TRBV27	TRBJ2-7	CASSRRTGLYEQYF
.	TRBV13	TRBJ1-2	CASSSPGQGYGYTF
once	TRBV19	TRBJ2-7	CASSTTRRGSYEQYF
once	TRBV29-1	TRBJ2-1	CSVTEISYNEQFF
.	TRBV19	TRBJ1-2	CASSIRPGQEGNYGYTF
.	TRBV6-4	TRBJ2-1	CASSDGTGGNEQFF
.	TRBV28	TRBJ1-4	CASSLYFRNEKLFF
.	TRBV7-2	TRBJ2-2	CASSLGAGDNGELFF
.	TRBV28	TRBJ2-7	CASRTDPGTSGHYEQYF
.	TRBV7-9	TRBJ2-7	CASSSRDRGPYEQYF
.	TRBV9	TRBJ1-1	CASSVAGEGDTEAFF
.	TRBV18	TRBJ2-3	CASSQGTGIHTQYF
.	TRBV11-2	TRBJ1-2	CASSPTGGPAWGYTF
.	TRBV27	TRBJ2-7	CASGQQGTYEQYF
.	TRBV5-5	TRBJ2-2	CASSFGGVGTGELFF
.	TRBV9	TRBJ2-1	CASSDRDTLLREQFF
.	TRBV7-3	TRBJ2-6	CASSLAVAGANVLTF
.	TRBV28	TRBJ1-4	CASSLPPANEKLFF
.	TRBV19	TRBJ2-3	CASSIGRGDTQYF
.	TRBV11-2	TRBJ1-2	CASSLGQGAGRGYTF
.	TRBV7-9	TRBJ2-1	CASSPPERGSSYNEQFF
.	TRBV28	TRBJ1-2	CASRQGTGYTF
.	TRBV4-2	TRBJ2-3	CASSQQTSGTSGATDTQYF
.	TRBV5-1	TRBJ2-7	CASSLGQGAYEQYF
.	TRBV6-5	TRBJ2-7	CASSYSLRDSYEQYF
.	TRBV11-2	TRBJ2-3	CASSLWSGGPDTQYF
once	TRBV2	TRBJ2-1	CASRPTLAGYEQFF
.	TRBV13	TRBJ2-5	CASSSRGGERGLTQYF
.	TRBV5-8	TRBJ1-4	CASSLLDRRNEKLFF
.	TRBV6-1	TRBJ2-7	CASTRTGGYEQYF
.	TRBV6-1	TRBJ2-7	CASSEYQGPGWKYF